The 9 T cell receptor beta chains below all came from one sample that was sequenced in a study of shared clonotypes between healthy human individuals. Profiled with immunoSEQ multiplex PCR; TCRdb holds only in-frame clones, not every one. The top ten hold around 0.33% of the sample, which has roughly 1.4 million clones, around 98.5% seen once. The sequencing input was naive CD4+ T cells sorted from blood. Noted subset: CD45RA+ positively selected. All receptors come from a man aged 25-45 years in good health.

The chain links TRBV7-9 to TRBJ2-1, with D unclear. The CDR3 is 13 amino acids. Germline-derived CDR1 and CDR2 are SEHNR and FQNEAQ (reference sequence). V dropped 4 bases and J dropped 4 bases, with 8 bases sitting between them. CDR3 coding DNA: TGTGCCAGCAGCTCTGACGGTTACAATGAGCAGTTCTTC. Translated: CASSSDGYNEQFF.

V and J are TRBV5-6 and TRBJ2-7; no firm D call. V was shortened by 2 bases and J by 9 bases, with 18 bases between the two germline ends. This CDR3 has 14 amino acids. Per the germline V gene, CDR1 is SGHDT and CDR2 is YYEEEE. The CDR3 is CASSFGPMGFGQYF. As DNA, the CDR3 is TGTGCCAGCAGCTTCGGGCCAATGGGGTTTGGGCAGTACTTC. The full variable domain, in which reference TRBV5-6 and TRBJ2-7 provide the parts outside the CDR3, is DAGVTQSPTHLIKTRGQQVTLRCSPKSGHDTVSWYQQALGQGPQFIFQYYEEEERQRGNFPDRFSGHQFPNYSSELNVNALLLGDSALYLCASSFGPMGFGQYFGPGTRLTVT.

V gene TRBV5-4 combines with J gene TRBJ2-1; no clear D gene. Germline V CDR1 and CDR2: SGHNT, YYREEE (reference sequence). The CDR3 spans 14 residues. Trimming took 2 bases from V and 3 from J, leaving 9 bases between them. Written as DNA, the CDR3 is TGTGCCAGCAGCTTAGGTACTAACTACAATGAGCAGTTCTTC. Encoded protein: CASSLGTNYNEQFF.

The chain combines TRBV7-1 with TRBJ2-7; possible D gene TRBD2, 6 bases. TRBV7-1 is noted as an ORF with a role that remains uncertain. V lost 4 bases and J lost 5, with 15 bases in between. The CDR3 covers 14 residues. CDR3 coding DNA: TGTGCCAGCAGCTTAGGCGGGGTCCCCCACGAGCAGTACTTC. It specifies CASSLGGVPHEQYF.

The rearrangement joins TRBV11-2 to TRBJ2-3, with unresolved D. Germline assignment: CDR1 SGHAT and CDR2 FQNNGV. The CDR3 is 13 residues long. Trimming shortened V by 5 bases and J by 5 bases, and 11 bases separated the two germline ends. CDR3 nucleotide sequence: TGTGCCAGCAGCAAAGAAGTAGTAGATACGCAGTATTTT. As protein: CASSKEVVDTQYF.

The chain uses TRBV11-2 and TRBJ1-5, with D perhaps matching TRBD1 (6 bases). This CDR3 is 15 amino acids long. Trimming removed 2 bases from V and 0 bases from J, with 8 bases in between. In germline, CDR1 is SGHAT, CDR2 FQNNGV. This CDR3 is CASSLTGHSNQPQHF. The CDR3 DNA sequence: TGTGCCAGCAGCTTAACAGGGCATAGCAATCAGCCCCAGCATTTT. The full variable domain, its missing parts supplied by reference TRBV11-2 and TRBJ1-5, is EAGVAQSPRYKIIEKRQSVAFWCNPISGHATLYWYQQILGQGPKLLIQFQNNGVVDDSQLPKDRFSAERLKGVDSTLKIQPAKLEDSAVYLCASSLTGHSNQPQHFGDGTRLSIL.

The rearrangement uses TRBV6-1 and TRBJ1-5, with a tentative D call TRBD1 (6 bases). CDR3 size: 14 residues. Germline-derived CDR1 and CDR2 are MNHNS and SASEGT. Trimming removed 2 bases at V and 7 bases at J, with 12 bases between. The CDR3 sequence: CASSERAGEQPQHF. In DNA form, the CDR3 reads TGTGCCAGCAGTGAAAGGGCAGGGGAACAGCCCCAGCATTTT.

The chain employs TRBV5-1 and TRBJ1-1; no reliable D call. The CDR3 covers 12 residues. Germline V CDR1 and CDR2: SGHRS, YFSETQ. With 7 bases removed from V and 0 bases from J, the gap between germline ends came to 7 bases. CDR3 loop: CASAGVNTEAFF. CDR3 in DNA: TGCGCCAGCGCCGGGGTGAACACTGAAGCTTTCTTT.

The J gene is TRBJ2-3, the V gene TRBV11-2; D is unresolved. From germline, CDR1 is SGHAT and CDR2 FQNNGV. This CDR3 is 10 amino acids long. V gave up 6 bases and J gave up 5 bases, with 3 bases separating them. Here the CDR3 DNA reads TGTGCCAGCAGTGAAGATACGCAGTATTTT. Protein: CASSEDTQYF.